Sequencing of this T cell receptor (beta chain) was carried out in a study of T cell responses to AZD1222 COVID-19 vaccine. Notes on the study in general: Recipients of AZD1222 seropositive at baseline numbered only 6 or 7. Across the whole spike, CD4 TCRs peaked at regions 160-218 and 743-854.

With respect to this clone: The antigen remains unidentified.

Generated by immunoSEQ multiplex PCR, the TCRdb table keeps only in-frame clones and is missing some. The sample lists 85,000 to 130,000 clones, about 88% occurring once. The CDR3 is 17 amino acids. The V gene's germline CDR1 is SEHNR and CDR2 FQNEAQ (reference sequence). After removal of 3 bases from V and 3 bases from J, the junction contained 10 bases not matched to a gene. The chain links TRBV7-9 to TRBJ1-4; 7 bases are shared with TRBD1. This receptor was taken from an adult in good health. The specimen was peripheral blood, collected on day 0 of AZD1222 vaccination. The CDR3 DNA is TGTGCCAGCAGCTTTGTTAGTTGGGACAGAGCTAATGAAAAACTGTTTTTT. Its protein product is CASSFVSWDRANEKLFF.